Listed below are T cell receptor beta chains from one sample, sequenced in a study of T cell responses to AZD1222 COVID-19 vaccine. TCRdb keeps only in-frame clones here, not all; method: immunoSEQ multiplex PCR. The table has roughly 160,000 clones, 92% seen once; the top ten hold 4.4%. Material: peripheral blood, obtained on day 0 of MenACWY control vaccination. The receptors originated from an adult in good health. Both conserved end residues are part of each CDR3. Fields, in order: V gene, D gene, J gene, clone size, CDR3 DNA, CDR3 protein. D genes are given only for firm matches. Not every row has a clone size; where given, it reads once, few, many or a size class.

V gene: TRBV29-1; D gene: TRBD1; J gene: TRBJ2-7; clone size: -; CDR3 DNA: TGCAGCGTAGCCCTGACAGGGACCTACGAGCAGTACTTC; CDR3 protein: CSVALTGTYEQYF
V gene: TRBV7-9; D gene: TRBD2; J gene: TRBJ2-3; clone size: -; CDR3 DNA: TGTGCCAGCAGCGGACGACTAGTCGGGAGGACCGGTCCAAAAGATACGCAGTATTTT; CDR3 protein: CASSGRLVGRTGPKDTQYF
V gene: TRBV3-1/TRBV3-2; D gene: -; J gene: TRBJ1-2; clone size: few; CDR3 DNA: TGTGCCAGCAGCCAAGTGGGAGGGGAGTATGGCTACACCTTC; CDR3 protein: CASSQVGGEYGYTF
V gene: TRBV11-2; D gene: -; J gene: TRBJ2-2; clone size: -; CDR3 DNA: TGTGCCAGCAGCTTAGTCTTCAGGGGAGGGAACACCGGGGAGCTGTTTTTT; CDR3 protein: CASSLVFRGGNTGELFF
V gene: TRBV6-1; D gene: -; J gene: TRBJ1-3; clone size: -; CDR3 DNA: TGTGCCAGCAGTGAAGTCTCCAGGACAACGGCCTCCCTAAGGAACACCATATATTTT; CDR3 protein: CASSEVSRTTASLRNTIYF
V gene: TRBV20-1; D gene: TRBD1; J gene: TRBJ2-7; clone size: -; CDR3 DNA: TGCAGTGCTAGTTGGGACAGGCGCCTCTACGAGCAGTACTTC; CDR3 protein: CSASWDRRLYEQYF
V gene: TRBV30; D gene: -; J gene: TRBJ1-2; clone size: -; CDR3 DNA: TGTGCCTGGAGTGTACAGGGACCTTATGGCTACACCTTC; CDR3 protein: CAWSVQGPYGYTF
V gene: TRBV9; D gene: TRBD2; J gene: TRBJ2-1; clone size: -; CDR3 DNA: TGTGCCAGCAGCCCCCCGGGACTAGCTTTGTCCGGGGAGCAGTTCTTC; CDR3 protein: CASSPPGLALSGEQFF
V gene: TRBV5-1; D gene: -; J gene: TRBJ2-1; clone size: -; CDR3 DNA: TGCGCCAGCAGCTTGAGGGACGACCACAATGAGCAGTTCTTC; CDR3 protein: CASSLRDDHNEQFF
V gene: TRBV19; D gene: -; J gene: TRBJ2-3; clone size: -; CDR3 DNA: TGTGCCAGTAGTATTTCTCCTTTCACAGATACGCAGTATTTT; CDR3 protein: CASSISPFTDTQYF
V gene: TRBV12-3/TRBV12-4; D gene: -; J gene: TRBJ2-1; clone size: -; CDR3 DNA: TGTGCCAGCAGTCGGGGCTCTGTGGGGCAGTTCTTC; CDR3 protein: CASSRGSVGQFF